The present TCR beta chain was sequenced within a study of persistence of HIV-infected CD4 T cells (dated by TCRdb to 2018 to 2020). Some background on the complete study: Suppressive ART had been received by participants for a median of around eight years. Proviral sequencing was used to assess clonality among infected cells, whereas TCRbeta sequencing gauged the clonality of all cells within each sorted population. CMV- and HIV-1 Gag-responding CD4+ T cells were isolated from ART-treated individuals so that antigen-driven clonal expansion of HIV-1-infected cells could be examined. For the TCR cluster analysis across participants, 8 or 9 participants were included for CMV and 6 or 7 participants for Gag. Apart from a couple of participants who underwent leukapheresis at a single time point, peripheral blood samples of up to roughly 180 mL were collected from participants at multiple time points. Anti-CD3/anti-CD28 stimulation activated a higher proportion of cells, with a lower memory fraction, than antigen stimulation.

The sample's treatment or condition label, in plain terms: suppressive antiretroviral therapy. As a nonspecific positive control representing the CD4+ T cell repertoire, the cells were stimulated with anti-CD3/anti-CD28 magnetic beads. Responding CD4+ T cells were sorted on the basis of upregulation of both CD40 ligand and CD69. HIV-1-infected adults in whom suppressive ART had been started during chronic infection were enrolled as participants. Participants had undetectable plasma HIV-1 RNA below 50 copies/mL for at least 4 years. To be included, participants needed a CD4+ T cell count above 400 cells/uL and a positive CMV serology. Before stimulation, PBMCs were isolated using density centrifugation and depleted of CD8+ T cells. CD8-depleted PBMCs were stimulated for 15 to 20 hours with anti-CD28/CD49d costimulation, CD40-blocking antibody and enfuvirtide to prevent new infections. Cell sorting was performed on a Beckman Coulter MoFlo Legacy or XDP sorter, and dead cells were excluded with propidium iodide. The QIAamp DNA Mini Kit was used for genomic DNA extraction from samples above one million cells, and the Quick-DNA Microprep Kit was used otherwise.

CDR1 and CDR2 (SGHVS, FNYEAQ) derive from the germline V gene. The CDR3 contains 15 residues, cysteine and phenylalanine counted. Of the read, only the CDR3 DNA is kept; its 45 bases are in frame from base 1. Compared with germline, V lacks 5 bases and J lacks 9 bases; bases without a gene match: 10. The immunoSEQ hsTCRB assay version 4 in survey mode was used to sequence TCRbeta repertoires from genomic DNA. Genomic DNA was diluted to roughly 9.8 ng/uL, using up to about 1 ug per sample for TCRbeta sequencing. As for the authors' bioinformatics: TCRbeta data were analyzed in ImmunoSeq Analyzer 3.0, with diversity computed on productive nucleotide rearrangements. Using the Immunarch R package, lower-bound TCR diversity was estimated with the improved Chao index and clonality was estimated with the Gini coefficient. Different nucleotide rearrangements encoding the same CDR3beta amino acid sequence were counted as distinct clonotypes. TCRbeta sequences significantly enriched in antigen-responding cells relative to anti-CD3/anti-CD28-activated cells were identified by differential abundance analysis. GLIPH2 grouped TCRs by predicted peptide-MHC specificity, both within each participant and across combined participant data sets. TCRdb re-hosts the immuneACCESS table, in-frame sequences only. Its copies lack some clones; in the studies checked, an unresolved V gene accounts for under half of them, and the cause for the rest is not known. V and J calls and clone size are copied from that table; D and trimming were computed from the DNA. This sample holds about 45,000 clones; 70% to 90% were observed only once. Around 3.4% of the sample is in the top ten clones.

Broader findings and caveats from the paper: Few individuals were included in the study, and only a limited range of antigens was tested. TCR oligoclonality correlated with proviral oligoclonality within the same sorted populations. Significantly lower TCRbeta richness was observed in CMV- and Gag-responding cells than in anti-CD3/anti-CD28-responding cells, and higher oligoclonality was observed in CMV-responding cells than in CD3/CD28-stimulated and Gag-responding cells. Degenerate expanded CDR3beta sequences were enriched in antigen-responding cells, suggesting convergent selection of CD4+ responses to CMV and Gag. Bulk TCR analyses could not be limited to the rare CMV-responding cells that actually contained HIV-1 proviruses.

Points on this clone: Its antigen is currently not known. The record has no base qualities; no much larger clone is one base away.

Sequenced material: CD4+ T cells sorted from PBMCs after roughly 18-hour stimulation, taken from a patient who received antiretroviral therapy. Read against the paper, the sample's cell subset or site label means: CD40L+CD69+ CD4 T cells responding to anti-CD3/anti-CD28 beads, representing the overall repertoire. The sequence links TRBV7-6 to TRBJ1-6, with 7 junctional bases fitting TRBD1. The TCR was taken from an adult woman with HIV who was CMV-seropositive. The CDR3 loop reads CASSPRQGDGSPLHF. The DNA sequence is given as TGTGCCAGCAGCCCCCGACAGGGTGACGGTTCACCCCTCCACTTT.